Listed below are T cell receptor beta chains from one sample, sequenced in a study of STAT5B mutations in CD4+ large granular lymphocyte leukemia. The data were produced by immunoSEQ multiplex PCR, yet TCRdb's version contains in-frame clones alone and is incomplete. This sample has about 45,000 clones, with around 86% found just once. The sample comprised CD4+ T cells from blood buffy coats. Receptors were obtained from a human donor in good health. The CDR3 runs from the conserved cysteine through the conserved F or W. Each record gives: clone size, D gene, J gene, V gene, CDR3 protein, CDR3 DNA. The D gene is left open where the match is weak. Clone size is stated in some rows and not others, as once, few, many or a class when expanded.

clone_size: NA
d_call: NA
j_call: TRBJ1-2
v_call: TRBV7-2
cdr3_aa: CASSLKGPDSAYTF
cdr3_nt: TGTGCCAGCAGCTTAAAAGGCCCGGACAGCGCCTACACCTTC

clone_size: NA
d_call: NA
j_call: TRBJ2-3
v_call: TRBV6-7
cdr3_aa: CASSYPVKRLRTDTQYF
cdr3_nt: TGTGCCAGCAGTTACCCGGTAAAGCGTCTTCGCACAGATACGCAGTATTTT

clone_size: NA
d_call: NA
j_call: TRBJ2-1
v_call: TRBV7-6
cdr3_aa: CASSLGPIKGNEQFF
cdr3_nt: TGTGCCAGCAGCTTAGGTCCGATCAAGGGGAATGAGCAGTTCTTC

clone_size: once
d_call: NA
j_call: TRBJ1-1
v_call: TRBV28
cdr3_aa: CASFRVGEAFF
cdr3_nt: TGTGCCAGCTTCCGGGTCGGAGAAGCTTTCTTT

clone_size: once
d_call: NA
j_call: TRBJ2-7
v_call: TRBV5-4
cdr3_aa: CASSLEEEQYF
cdr3_nt: TGTGCCAGCAGCTTGGAGGAGGAGCAGTACTTC

clone_size: large
d_call: NA
j_call: TRBJ2-2
v_call: TRBV19
cdr3_aa: CASIPGQAANTGELFF
cdr3_nt: TGTGCCAGTATCCCTGGTCAGGCCGCGAACACCGGGGAGCTGTTTTTT

clone_size: NA
d_call: NA
j_call: TRBJ2-7
v_call: TRBV30
cdr3_aa: CAWMSSPTQYF
cdr3_nt: TGTGCCTGGATGAGTTCGCCAACGCAGTACTTC

clone_size: NA
d_call: NA
j_call: TRBJ1-2
v_call: TRBV27
cdr3_aa: CASSPQIRGYGYTF
cdr3_nt: TGTGCCAGCAGTCCCCAGATCCGGGGCTATGGCTACACCTTC

clone_size: NA
d_call: NA
j_call: TRBJ2-5
v_call: TRBV5-1
cdr3_aa: CASSRGWGQGETQYF
cdr3_nt: TGCGCCAGCAGCCGGGGTTGGGGGCAAGGAGAGACCCAGTACTTC

clone_size: NA
d_call: NA
j_call: TRBJ2-2
v_call: TRBV27
cdr3_aa: CASSLAYTGELFF
cdr3_nt: TGTGCCAGCAGCCTAGCGTACACCGGGGAGCTGTTTTTT

clone_size: few
d_call: TRBD2
j_call: TRBJ2-7
v_call: TRBV6-1
cdr3_aa: CASSSAGGPSYEQYF
cdr3_nt: TGTGCCAGCAGCTCAGCGGGAGGGCCGTCGTACGAGCAGTACTTC

clone_size: NA
d_call: TRBD2
j_call: TRBJ2-3
v_call: TRBV10-2
cdr3_aa: CASSEPGGRARDTQYF
cdr3_nt: TGCGCCAGCAGTGAACCCGGCGGGAGGGCCAGGGATACGCAGTATTTT

clone_size: NA
d_call: NA
j_call: TRBJ2-5
v_call: TRBV7-3
cdr3_aa: CASSLRPQETQYF
cdr3_nt: TGTGCCAGCAGCTTAAGGCCTCAAGAGACCCAGTACTTC

clone_size: NA
d_call: NA
j_call: TRBJ1-5
v_call: TRBV28
cdr3_aa: CASRDSNQPQHF
cdr3_nt: TGTGCCAGCCGGGATAGCAATCAGCCCCAGCATTTT

clone_size: once
d_call: TRBD2
j_call: TRBJ2-1
v_call: TRBV6-6
cdr3_aa: CASTSTSALMQFF
cdr3_nt: TGTGCCAGTACCTCTACTAGCGCATTGATGCAGTTCTTC

clone_size: NA
d_call: NA
j_call: TRBJ2-1
v_call: TRBV7-2
cdr3_aa: CASSWDGARNEQFF
cdr3_nt: TGTGCCAGCAGCTGGGACGGAGCCAGGAATGAGCAGTTCTTC